Given below is one T cell receptor beta chain in context. Antigen specificity is unknown. Germline loops: CDR1 SGHVS, CDR2 FNYEAQ. The CDR3 totals 15 residues. V lost 5 bases and J 4 bases, leaving 14 bases between the germline ends. It was with 60 Vbeta and 13 Jbeta primers that the PCR ran. Clones were read by immunoSEQ multiplex PCR, and TCRdb kept only the in-frame ones, dropping some. The table lists approximately 150,000 clones, over 80% of them singletons. The data stem from a study of cytomegalovirus exposure and HLA in healthy donors. Findings of the study overall: Other equally common chains were less clonally expanded than HLA-associated TCR beta chains, a later analysis showed. Per published accounts, TCR beta sequences correctly predicted the HLA-A and HLA-B alleles of most subjects. Association of a missense DCLRE1C variant with TCR beta V- and J-gene trimming was reported in a later analysis.

The rearrangement uses TRBV7-6 and TRBJ2-2; the D gene is possibly TRBD1 (6 bases). The specimen was PBMCs. The TCR originated in a woman in her 30s in good health and CMV-seronegative. As DNA, the CDR3 is TGTGCCAGCAGCCCCATCCTGGACAGCACCGGGGAGCTGTTTTTT. As protein: CASSPILDSTGELFF.